Listed below are T cell receptor beta chains from one sample, sequenced in a study of OX40 agonist ivuxolimab in advanced cancers. TCRdb's copy holds only in-frame clones and misses some; the assay was immunoSEQ multiplex PCR. The data contain some 77,000 clones, approximately 85% of them singletons. The specimen was CD4+ or CD8+ T cells sorted from blood, collected in a trial of the OX40 agonist ivuxolimab. All receptors derive from an adult with an advanced solid tumor such as melanoma, head and neck, liver or kidney cancer. Both conserved end residues are part of each CDR3. D genes are given only for firm matches. Size is stated for part of the rows, as once, few or many counts, or as a class when the clone is expanded.

d_gene	v_gene	abundance	j_gene	CDR3nt	CDR3aa
.	TRBV28	.	TRBJ1-5	TGTGCCAGCAGTTGGGACCGCTACAGGGCCCAGCATTTT	CASSWDRYRAQHF
.	TRBV7-8	.	TRBJ2-7	TGTGCCAGCAGCTTAGACAGGGTCAACGAGCAGTACTTC	CASSLDRVNEQYF
TRBD2	TRBV18	.	TRBJ2-1	TGTGCCAGCTCATACCCCGGGACTAGCGGGAGAGTGGATCGGTTCTTC	CASSYPGTSGRVDRFF
.	TRBV7-2	.	TRBJ2-7	TGTGCCAGCAGCTCAAACCAGGGCTACGAGCAGTACTTC	CASSSNQGYEQYF
.	TRBV30	.	TRBJ1-4	TGTGCCTGGAGGGGCGGCGGAACTAATGAAAAACTGTTTTTT	CAWRGGGTNEKLFF
.	TRBV19	.	TRBJ1-5	TGTGCCAGTAGTATCCGGCAGGGTGGTCAGCCCCAGCATTTT	CASSIRQGGQPQHF
.	TRBV9	few	TRBJ1-1	TGTGCCAGCAGCGTGGGACGGAACACTGAAGCTTTCTTT	CASSVGRNTEAFF
.	TRBV10-3	.	TRBJ1-2	TGTGCCATCAGTGGCGAACACCTAGACTTCTATGGCTACACCTTC	CAISGEHLDFYGYTF
.	TRBV7-9	.	TRBJ1-5	TGTGCCAGCAGCTTAGCGGCAGGGGATCAGCCCCAGCATTTT	CASSLAAGDQPQHF
TRBD2	TRBV10-2	.	TRBJ2-3	TGCGCCAGCAGTGAGTCGAGTAGCGGGGGCCGAGATACGCAGTATTTT	CASSESSSGGRDTQYF
.	TRBV18	.	TRBJ2-3	TGTGCCAGCTCACCATTCGGTTCGCAGTATTTT	CASSPFGSQYF
.	TRBV9	.	TRBJ2-3	TGTGCCAGCAGCCTCAGGGGGGTGGGCACAGATACGCAGTATTTT	CASSLRGVGTDTQYF
TRBD2	TRBV7-2	.	TRBJ2-1	TGTGCCACCGAGAAGGGGACTAGCGGGAGTATTAGGGAGCAGTTCTTC	CATEKGTSGSIREQFF
TRBD2	TRBV7-2	.	TRBJ2-1	TGTGCCAGCAGCTCCTCGACTAGCAGGGCGATTTACAATGAGCAGTTCTTC	CASSSSTSRAIYNEQFF
.	TRBV4-3	.	TRBJ2-6	TGCGCCAGCAGCCTTGGCAGGTTCTCTGGGGCCAACGTCCTGACTTTC	CASSLGRFSGANVLTF
TRBD1	TRBV6-5	.	TRBJ1-2	TGTGCCAGCAGTTACGCCTACAGGGGGTATGGCTACACCTTC	CASSYAYRGYGYTF
TRBD1	TRBV5-6	.	TRBJ1-6	TGTGCCAGCAGCTACAGGGGAGGCAATTCACCCCTCCACTTT	CASSYRGGNSPLHF
.	TRBV5-8	.	TRBJ2-6	TGTGCCAGCAGCTTGCCCGGGGGCTCCTCTGGGGCCAACGTCCTGACTTTC	CASSLPGGSSGANVLTF
.	TRBV9	once	TRBJ1-5	TGTGCCAGCAGCGTAGTAGGGGACCTCGGGCCCCAGCATTTT	CASSVVGDLGPQHF
.	TRBV4-3	.	TRBJ1-2	TGCGCCAGCAGCCAAGTAGGGGACTATGGCTACACCTTC	CASSQVGDYGYTF
.	TRBV6-1	few	TRBJ1-5	TGTGCCAGCAGTGAAGCGCGCCAGCCCCAGCATTTT	CASSEARQPQHF
.	TRBV5-1	.	TRBJ2-1	TGCGCCAGCAGCCCCTCCGGGAGTAACCCCCCGGACAATGAGCAGTTCTTC	CASSPSGSNPPDNEQFF
.	TRBV29-1	.	TRBJ1-2	TGCAGCGTTGAAGAAGTCGGAGGCTACACCTTC	CSVEEVGGYTF
TRBD2	TRBV7-9	.	TRBJ2-7	TGTGCCAGCAGCGGAAGCGGGGTCGACGAGCAGTACTTC	CASSGSGVDEQYF
.	TRBV11-1	.	TRBJ2-3	TGTGCCAGCAGCTTAGCTCAGGGCACAGATACGCAGTATTTT	CASSLAQGTDTQYF
TRBD1	TRBV5-1	.	TRBJ1-2	TGCGCCAGCAGCTTATCAGGGGGCCATACGGATGGCTACACCTTC	CASSLSGGHTDGYTF
.	TRBV19	.	TRBJ2-5	TGTGCCAGTAGTATAGGTCCCCAAGAGACCCAGTACTTC	CASSIGPQETQYF
TRBD2	TRBV19	.	TRBJ2-2	TGTGCCAGTCGCCGCCAGCGGGGAGACGCCGGGGAGCTGTTTTTT	CASRRQRGDAGELFF
TRBD2	TRBV10-2	medium-sized	TRBJ2-7	TGCGCCACGGGCCGGGAGGCGCCCTACTACGAGCAGTACTTC	CATGREAPYYEQYF
.	TRBV7-2	.	TRBJ2-7	TGTGCCAGCAGCTTACTTCCGGGGCTCTACGAGCAGTACTTC	CASSLLPGLYEQYF
.	TRBV5-6	.	TRBJ2-3	TGTGCCAGCAGCTCGGCGGGGGCGGGAGAAGATACGCAGTATTTT	CASSSAGAGEDTQYF
.	TRBV5-1	.	TRBJ2-6	TGCGCCAGCAGCCCGGAGGGAAGTGGGGACTCTGGGGCCAACGTCCTGACTTTC	CASSPEGSGDSGANVLTF
.	TRBV18	.	TRBJ1-3	TGTGCCAGTCCGGGTGTTTCGGCGGGAAACACCATATATTTT	CASPGVSAGNTIYF
.	TRBV7-2	.	TRBJ2-2	TGTGCCAGCAGCTTTAATAGGGCGAACACCGGGGAGCTGTTTTTT	CASSFNRANTGELFF
.	TRBV10-3	.	TRBJ2-5	TGTGCCATCAGTGACCCGCAGGGTAACCAAGAGACCCAGTACTTC	CAISDPQGNQETQYF
.	TRBV19	.	TRBJ1-1	TGTGCCAGTAGTATTGGGGGTGAAGCTTTCTTT	CASSIGGEAFF
.	TRBV7-9	.	TRBJ1-4	TGTGCCAGCAGCTTAGTGGGGCAGGCTACTGAAAAACTGTTTTTT	CASSLVGQATEKLFF